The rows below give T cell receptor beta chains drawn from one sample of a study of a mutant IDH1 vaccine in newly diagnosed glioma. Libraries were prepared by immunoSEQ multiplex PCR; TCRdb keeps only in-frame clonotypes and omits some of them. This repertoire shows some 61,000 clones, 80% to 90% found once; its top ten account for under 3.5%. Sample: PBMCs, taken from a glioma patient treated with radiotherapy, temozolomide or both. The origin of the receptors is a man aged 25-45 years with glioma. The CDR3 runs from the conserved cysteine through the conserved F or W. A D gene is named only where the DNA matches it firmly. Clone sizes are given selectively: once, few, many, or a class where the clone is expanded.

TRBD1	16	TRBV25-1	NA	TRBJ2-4	CASSEGTVLSKNIQYF	TGTGCCAGCAGTGAGGGGACAGTCTTATCCAAAAACATTCAGTACTTC
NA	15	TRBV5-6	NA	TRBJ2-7	CASSLIGGSSYEQYF	TGTGCCAGCAGCTTGATCGGGGGTTCATCCTACGAGCAGTACTTC
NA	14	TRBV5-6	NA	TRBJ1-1	CASSFGQGAAEAFF	TGTGCCAGCAGCTTTGGGCAGGGTGCTGCTGAAGCTTTCTTT
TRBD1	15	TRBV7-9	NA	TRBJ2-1	CASSPPGQGYNEQFF	TGTGCCAGCAGCCCCCCGGGACAGGGCTACAATGAGCAGTTCTTC
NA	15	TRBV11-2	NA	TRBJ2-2	CASSSFVSNTGELFF	TGTGCCAGCAGCTCGTTCGTATCGAACACCGGGGAGCTGTTTTTT
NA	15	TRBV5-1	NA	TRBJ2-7	CASSLVSGREYEQYF	TGCGCCAGCAGCTTGGTCTCTGGCAGAGAATACGAGCAGTACTTC
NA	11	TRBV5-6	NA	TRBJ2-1	CASSLVGEQFF	TGTGCCAGCAGCTTGGTTGGTGAGCAGTTCTTC
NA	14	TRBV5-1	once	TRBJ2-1	CASSPPPQGTEQFF	TGCGCCAGCAGCCCCCCACCCCAGGGGACCGAGCAGTTCTTC
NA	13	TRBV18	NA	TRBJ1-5	CASSPQGREPQHF	TGTGCCAGCTCACCCCAGGGGCGGGAGCCCCAGCATTTT
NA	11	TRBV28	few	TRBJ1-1	CASSLTRRRFF	TGTGCCAGCAGTTTAACCCGCCGACGGTTCTTT
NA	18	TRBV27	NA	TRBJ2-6	CASSSYTTGTSGANVLTF	TGTGCCAGCAGTTCTTATACAACAGGAACCTCTGGGGCCAACGTCCTGACTTTC
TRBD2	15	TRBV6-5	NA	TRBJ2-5	CASHTSSGGQETQYF	TGTGCCAGCCACACGTCTAGCGGGGGACAAGAGACCCAGTACTTC
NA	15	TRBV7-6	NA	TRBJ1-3	CASSLAGPGRDTIYF	TGTGCCAGCAGCTTAGCCGGGCCCGGCCGAGACACCATATATTTT
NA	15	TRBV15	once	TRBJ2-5	CATSRDLGFGETQYF	TGTGCCACCAGCAGAGATCTGGGGTTTGGGGAAACCCAGTACTTC